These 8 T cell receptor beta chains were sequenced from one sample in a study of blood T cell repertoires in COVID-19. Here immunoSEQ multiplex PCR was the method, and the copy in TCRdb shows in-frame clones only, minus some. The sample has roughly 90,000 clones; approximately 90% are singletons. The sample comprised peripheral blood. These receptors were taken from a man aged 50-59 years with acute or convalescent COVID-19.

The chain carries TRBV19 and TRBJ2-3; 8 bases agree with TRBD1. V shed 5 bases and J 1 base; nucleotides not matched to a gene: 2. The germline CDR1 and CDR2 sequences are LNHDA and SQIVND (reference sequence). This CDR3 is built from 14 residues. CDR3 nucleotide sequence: TGTGCCAGTAGTGCGACAGGGGGCACAGATACGCAGTATTTT. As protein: CASSATGGTDTQYF.

Here the CDR3 reads CASSPQGSSYNSPLHF. The CDR3, as DNA: TGTGCCAGCAGTCCTCAGGGGAGCTCCTATAATTCACCCCTCCACTTT. The chain links TRBV28 to TRBJ1-6; TRBD1 might be the D (6 bases). The CDR3 runs 16 residues. CDR1 and CDR2 from the germline V gene are MDHEN and SYDVKM. Trimming removed 5 bases from V and 0 bases from J, with 11 bases in between. The full variable domain, its missing parts supplied by reference TRBV28 and TRBJ1-6, is DVKVTQSSRYLVKRTGEKVFLECVQDMDHENMFWYRQDPGLGLRLIYFSYDVKMKEKGDIPEGYSVSREKKERFSLILESASTNQTSMYLCASSPQGSSYNSPLHFGNGTRLTVT.

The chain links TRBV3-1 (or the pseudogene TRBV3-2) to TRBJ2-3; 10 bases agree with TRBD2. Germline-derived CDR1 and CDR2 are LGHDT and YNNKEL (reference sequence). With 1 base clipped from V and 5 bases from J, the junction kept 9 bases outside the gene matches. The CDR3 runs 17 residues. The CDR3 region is CASSQGRTSGIRDTQYF. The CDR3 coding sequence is TGTGCCAGCAGCCAAGGCCGTACTAGCGGGATCAGAGATACGCAGTATTTT.

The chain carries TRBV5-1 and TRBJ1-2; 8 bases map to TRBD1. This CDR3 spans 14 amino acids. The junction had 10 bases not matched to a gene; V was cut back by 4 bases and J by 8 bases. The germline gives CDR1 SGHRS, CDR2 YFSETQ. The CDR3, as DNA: TGCGCCAGCAGCCTAGGACAGGGACAAAGCGGCTACACCTTC. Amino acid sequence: CASSLGQGQSGYTF.

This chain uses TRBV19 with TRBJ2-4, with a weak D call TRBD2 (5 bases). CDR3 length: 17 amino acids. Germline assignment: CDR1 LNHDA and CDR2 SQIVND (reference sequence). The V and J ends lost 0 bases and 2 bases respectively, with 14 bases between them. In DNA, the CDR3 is TGTGCCAGTAGTATAGATTTCCGGGAAGGCTCCAAAAACATTCAGTACTTC. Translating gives CASSIDFREGSKNIQYF.

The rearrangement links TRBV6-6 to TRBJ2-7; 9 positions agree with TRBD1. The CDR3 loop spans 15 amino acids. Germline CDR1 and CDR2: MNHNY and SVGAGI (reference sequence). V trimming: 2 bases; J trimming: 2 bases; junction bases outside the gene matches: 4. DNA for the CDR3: TGTGCCAGCAGTTACGGACAGGGGAGAACCTACGAGCAGTACTTC. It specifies CASSYGQGRTYEQYF.

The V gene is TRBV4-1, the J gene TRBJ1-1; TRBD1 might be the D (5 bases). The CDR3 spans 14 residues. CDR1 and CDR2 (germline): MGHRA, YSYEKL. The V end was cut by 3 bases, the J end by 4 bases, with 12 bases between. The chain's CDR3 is CASSHQGSSTEAFF. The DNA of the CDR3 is TGCGCCAGCAGCCACCAGGGATCAAGCACTGAAGCTTTCTTT.

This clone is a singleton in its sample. DNA for the CDR3: TGTGCCAGTAGTCCGACAGGGATAATGGAGCCCCAGCATTTT. Its protein is CASSPTGIMEPQHF. The chain combines TRBV19 with TRBJ1-5; 7 bases map to TRBD1. Losses at the gene ends were 5 bases for V and 8 bases for J; bases not matched to a gene: 9. Per the germline V gene, CDR1 is LNHDA and CDR2 is SQIVND (reference sequence). The CDR3 totals 14 residues.